This T cell receptor (beta chain) was recovered during a study of tumor-infiltrating lymphocytes in oesophageal squamous cell carcinoma. TCRdb itself ran the PCR reads through MiXCR, one entry per CDR3 protein. This table holds about 13,000 distinct CDR3 sequences, about 54% found once. The ends lost 0 bases at V and 7 bases at J; junction bases unmatched: 13. Germline loops: CDR1 SGHVS, CDR2 FQNEAQ. The CDR3 is made up of 18 amino acids. The sample holds a few counts of this clonotype. The sequence was collected from a male donor with esophageal squamous cell carcinoma. The material sequenced was esophageal tumor tissue. The chain joins TRBV7-8 to TRBJ2-7; the match to TRBD2 covers 12 bases. The CDR3 sequence: CASSLAGTSGLSRGEQYF. The CDR3 DNA reads TGTGCCAGCAGCTTAGCCGGGACTAGCGGGTTAAGTCGTGGGGAGCAGTACTTC.